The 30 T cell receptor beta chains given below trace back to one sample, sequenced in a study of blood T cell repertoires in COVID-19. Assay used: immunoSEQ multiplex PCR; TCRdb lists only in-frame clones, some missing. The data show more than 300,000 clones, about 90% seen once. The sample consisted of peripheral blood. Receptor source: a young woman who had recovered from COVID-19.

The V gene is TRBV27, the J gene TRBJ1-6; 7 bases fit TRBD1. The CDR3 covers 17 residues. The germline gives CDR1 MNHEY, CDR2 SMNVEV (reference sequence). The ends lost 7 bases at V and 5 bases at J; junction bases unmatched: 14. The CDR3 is CASTIKIGTENNSPLHF. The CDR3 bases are TGTGCCAGCACCATCAAAATCGGGACAGAGAATAATTCACCCCTCCACTTT.

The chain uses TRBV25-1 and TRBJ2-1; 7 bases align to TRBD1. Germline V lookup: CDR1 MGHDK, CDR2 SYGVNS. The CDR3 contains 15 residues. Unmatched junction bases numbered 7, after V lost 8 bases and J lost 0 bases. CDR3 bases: TGTGCCAGCGGACAGACAGGGCCCTCCTACAATGAGCAGTTCTTC. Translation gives CASGQTGPSYNEQFF.

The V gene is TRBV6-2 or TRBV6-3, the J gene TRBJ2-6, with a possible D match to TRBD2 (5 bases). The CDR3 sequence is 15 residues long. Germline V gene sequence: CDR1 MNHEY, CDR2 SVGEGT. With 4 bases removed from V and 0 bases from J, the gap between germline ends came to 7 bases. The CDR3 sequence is CASSWGDSGANVLTF. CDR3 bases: TGTGCCAGCAGTTGGGGAGACTCTGGGGCCAACGTCCTGACTTTC.

The CDR3 loop is CASSIDGKGGVTQYF. DNA for the CDR3: TGTGCCAGCAGTATAGACGGGAAAGGGGGAGTTACGCAGTATTTT. J is TRBJ2-3 and V is TRBV27; a weak D match, TRBD1 (6 bases). The CDR3 extends over 15 amino acids. Looked up from germline, CDR1 is MNHEY and CDR2 is SMNVEV (reference sequence). V lost 5 bases to trimming and J lost 8 bases, with 20 bases between them.

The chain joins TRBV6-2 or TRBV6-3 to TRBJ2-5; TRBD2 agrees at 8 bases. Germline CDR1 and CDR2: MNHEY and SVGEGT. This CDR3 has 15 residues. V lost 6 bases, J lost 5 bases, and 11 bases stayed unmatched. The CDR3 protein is CASSPGSGGPETQYF. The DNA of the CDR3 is TGTGCCAGCAGCCCCGGGTCGGGAGGGCCGGAGACCCAGTACTTC.

The chain's CDR3 is CAWSSGQSTDTQYF. The CDR3 DNA is TGTGCCTGGAGTAGCGGACAGTCCACAGATACGCAGTATTTT. The V call is TRBV30, the J call TRBJ2-3, with D maybe TRBD1 (6 bases). This CDR3 has 14 amino acids. In germline, CDR1 is GTSNPN, CDR2 SVGIG (reference sequence). Trimming removed 2 bases from V and 2 bases from J, with 11 bases in between.

The CDR3 region has the DNA TGCGCCAGCCGGAAGGGGGAAACTAATGAAAAACTGTTTTTT. Translation: CASRKGETNEKLFF. The chain is built from TRBV5-1 and TRBJ1-4, with D perhaps TRBD1 (6 bases). Germline CDR1 SGHRS, CDR2 YFSETQ. The ends were cut back, 7 bases at V and 1 base at J, with 11 bases in the middle. This CDR3 spans 14 amino acids.

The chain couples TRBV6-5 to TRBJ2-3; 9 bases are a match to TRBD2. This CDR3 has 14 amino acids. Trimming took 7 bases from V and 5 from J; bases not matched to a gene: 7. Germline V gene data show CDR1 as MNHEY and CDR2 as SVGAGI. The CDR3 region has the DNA TGTGCCAGCAACCAAGCGGGAGGTAGAGATACGCAGTATTTT. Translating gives CASNQAGGRDTQYF.

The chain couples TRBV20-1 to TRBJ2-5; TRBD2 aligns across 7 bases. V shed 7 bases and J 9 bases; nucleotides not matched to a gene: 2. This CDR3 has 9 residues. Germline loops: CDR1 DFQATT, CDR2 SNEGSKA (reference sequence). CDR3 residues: CSVRGAQYF. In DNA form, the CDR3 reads TGCAGTGTTCGGGGGGCCCAGTACTTC.

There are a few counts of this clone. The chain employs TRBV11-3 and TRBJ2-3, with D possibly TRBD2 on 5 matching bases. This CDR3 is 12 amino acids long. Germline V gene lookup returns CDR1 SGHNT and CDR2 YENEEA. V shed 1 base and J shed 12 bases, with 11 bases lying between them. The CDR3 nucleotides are TGTGCCAGCAGCTTAGGCGGGTGGTTCCAGTATTTT. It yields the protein CASSLGGWFQYF. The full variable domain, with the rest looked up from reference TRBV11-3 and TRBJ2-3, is EAGVVQSPRYKIIEKKQPVAFWCNPISGHNTLYWYLQNLGQGPELLIRYENEEAVDDSQLPKDRFSAERLKGVDSTLKIQPAELGDSAVYLCASSLGGWFQYFGPGTRLTVL.

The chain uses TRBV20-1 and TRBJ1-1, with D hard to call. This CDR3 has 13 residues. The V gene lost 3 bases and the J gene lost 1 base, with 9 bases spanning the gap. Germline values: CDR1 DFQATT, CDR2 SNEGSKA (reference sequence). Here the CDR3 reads CSASGQANTEAFF. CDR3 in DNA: TGCAGTGCTAGTGGGCAGGCGAACACTGAAGCTTTCTTT.

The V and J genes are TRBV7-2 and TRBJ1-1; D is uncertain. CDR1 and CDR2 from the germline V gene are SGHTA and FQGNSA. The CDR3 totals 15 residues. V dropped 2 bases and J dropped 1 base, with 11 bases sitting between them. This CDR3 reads CASSLFLTANTEAFF. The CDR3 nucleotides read TGTGCCAGCAGCTTATTCCTTACAGCGAACACTGAAGCTTTCTTT.

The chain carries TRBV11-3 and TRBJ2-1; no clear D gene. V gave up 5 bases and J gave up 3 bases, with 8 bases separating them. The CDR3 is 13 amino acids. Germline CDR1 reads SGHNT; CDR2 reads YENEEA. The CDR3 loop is CASSTTNYNEQFF. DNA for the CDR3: TGTGCCAGCAGCACAACCAACTACAATGAGCAGTTCTTC.

The CDR3 protein is CASSPGPGGPRPSTEAFF. The CDR3 region has the DNA TGCGCCAGCAGCCCCGGGCCGGGGGGACCTCGCCCGAGCACTGAAGCTTTCTTT. The J gene is TRBJ1-1, the V gene TRBV4-1; tentatively, D is TRBD1 (5 bases). Trimming left V 4 bases short and J 4 bases short, with 25 bases between. The CDR3 contains 18 residues. CDR1 is MGHRA and CDR2 is YSYEKL in the germline V gene.

CDR3 loop: CAWSARTGYEQYV. The DNA of the CDR3 is TGTGCCTGGAGTGCTCGGACTGGTTACGAGCAGTACGTC. J is TRBJ2-7 and V is TRBV30; tentative D call: TRBD2 (5 bases). CDR3 length equals 13 residues. CDR1 is GTSNPN and CDR2 is SVGIG in the germline V gene (reference sequence). The V end was cut by 1 base, the J end by 4 bases, with 11 bases between.

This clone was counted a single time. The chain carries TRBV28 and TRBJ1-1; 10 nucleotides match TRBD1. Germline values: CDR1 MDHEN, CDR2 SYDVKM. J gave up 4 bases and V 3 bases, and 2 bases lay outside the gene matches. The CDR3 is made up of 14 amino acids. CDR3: CASSLTGGTTEAFF. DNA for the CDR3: TGTGCCAGCAGTTTGACAGGGGGCACCACTGAAGCTTTCTTT.

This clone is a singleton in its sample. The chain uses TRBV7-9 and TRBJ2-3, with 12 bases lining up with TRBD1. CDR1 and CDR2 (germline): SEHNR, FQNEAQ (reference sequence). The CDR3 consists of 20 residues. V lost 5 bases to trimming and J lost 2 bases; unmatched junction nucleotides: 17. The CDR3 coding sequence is TGTGCCAGCAGCAACCCTAGTGGGACAGGGGGCCGTCATGACACAGATACGCAGTATTTT. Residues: CASSNPSGTGGRHDTDTQYF.

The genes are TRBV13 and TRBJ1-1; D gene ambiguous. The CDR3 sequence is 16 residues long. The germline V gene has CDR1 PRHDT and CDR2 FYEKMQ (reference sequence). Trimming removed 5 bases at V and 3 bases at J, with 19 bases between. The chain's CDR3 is CASSPQEGWLDTEAFF. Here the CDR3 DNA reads TGTGCCAGCAGCCCCCAGGAGGGATGGTTGGACACTGAAGCTTTCTTT.

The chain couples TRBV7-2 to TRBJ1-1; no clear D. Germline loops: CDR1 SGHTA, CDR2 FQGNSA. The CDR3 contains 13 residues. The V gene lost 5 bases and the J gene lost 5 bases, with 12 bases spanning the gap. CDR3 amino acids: CASSLPPGTEAFF. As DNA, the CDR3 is TGTGCCAGCAGCCTCCCGCCGGGTACTGAAGCTTTCTTT.

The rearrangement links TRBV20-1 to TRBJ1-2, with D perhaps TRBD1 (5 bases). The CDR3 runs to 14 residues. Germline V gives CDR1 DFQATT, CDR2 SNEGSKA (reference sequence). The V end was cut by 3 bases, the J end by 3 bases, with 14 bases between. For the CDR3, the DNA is TGCAGTGCTAGTCAATTCCAGGGTGACTATGGCTACACCTTC. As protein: CSASQFQGDYGYTF.

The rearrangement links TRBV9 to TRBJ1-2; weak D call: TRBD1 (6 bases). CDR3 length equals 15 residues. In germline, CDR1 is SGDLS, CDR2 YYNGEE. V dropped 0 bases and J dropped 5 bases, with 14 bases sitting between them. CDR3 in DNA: TGTGCCAGCAGCGTAGGCCTGACAGGATTTTATGGCTACACCTTC. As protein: CASSVGLTGFYGYTF.

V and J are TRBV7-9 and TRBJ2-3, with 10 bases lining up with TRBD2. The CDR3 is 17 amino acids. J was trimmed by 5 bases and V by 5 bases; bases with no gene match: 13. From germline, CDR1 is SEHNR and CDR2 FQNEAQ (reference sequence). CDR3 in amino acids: CASSLSASSGSGDTQYF. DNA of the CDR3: TGTGCCAGCAGCCTAAGTGCGTCTAGCGGGAGTGGAGATACGCAGTATTTT.

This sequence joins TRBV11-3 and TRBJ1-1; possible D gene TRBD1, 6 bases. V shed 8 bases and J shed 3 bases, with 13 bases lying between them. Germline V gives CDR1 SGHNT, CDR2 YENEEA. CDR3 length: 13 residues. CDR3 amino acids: CASAQDRYTEAFF. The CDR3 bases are TGTGCCAGCGCCCAGGACAGATACACTGAAGCTTTCTTT. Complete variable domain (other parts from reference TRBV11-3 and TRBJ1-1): EAGVVQSPRYKIIEKKQPVAFWCNPISGHNTLYWYLQNLGQGPELLIRYENEEAVDDSQLPKDRFSAERLKGVDSTLKIQPAELGDSAVYLCASAQDRYTEAFFGQGTRLTVV.

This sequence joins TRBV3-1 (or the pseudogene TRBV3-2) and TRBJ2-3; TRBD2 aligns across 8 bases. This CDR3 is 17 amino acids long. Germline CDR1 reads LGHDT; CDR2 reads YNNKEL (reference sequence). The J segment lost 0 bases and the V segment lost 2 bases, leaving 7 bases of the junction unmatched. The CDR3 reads CASSQTQTSASTDTQYF. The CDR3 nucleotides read TGTGCCAGCAGCCAAACGCAGACTAGCGCGAGCACAGATACGCAGTATTTT.

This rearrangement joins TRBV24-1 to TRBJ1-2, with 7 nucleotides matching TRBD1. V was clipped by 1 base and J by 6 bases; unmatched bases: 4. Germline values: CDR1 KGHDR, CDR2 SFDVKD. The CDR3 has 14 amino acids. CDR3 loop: CATSDFRGGDGYTF. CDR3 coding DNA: TGTGCCACCAGTGATTTCCGAGGGGGCGATGGCTACACCTTC.

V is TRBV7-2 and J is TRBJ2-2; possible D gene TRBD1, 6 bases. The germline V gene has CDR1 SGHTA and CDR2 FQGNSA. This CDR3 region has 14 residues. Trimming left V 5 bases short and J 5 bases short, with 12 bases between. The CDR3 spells CASSRQTGTGELFF. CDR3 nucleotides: TGTGCCAGCAGCCGCCAGACAGGAACCGGGGAGCTGTTTTTT.

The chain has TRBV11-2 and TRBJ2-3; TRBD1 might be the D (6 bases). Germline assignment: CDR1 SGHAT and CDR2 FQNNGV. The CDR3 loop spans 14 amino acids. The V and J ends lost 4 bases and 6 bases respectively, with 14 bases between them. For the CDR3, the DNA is TGTGCCAGCAGCTCAAGACAGGTGGGGGATACGCAGTATTTT. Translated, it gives CASSSRQVGDTQYF.

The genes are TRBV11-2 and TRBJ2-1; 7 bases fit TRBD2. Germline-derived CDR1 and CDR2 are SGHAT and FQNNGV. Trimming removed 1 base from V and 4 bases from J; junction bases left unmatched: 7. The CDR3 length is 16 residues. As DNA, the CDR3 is TGTGCCAGCAGCTTAGTAGGCGCTAGCGGATACAATGAGCAGTTCTTC. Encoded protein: CASSLVGASGYNEQFF.

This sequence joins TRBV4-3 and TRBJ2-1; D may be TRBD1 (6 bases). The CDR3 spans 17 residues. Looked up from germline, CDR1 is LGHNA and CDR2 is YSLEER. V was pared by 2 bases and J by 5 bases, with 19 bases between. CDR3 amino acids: CASSQMPTGSIHNEQFF. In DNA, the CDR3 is TGCGCCAGCAGCCAAATGCCCACAGGGTCCATCCACAATGAGCAGTTCTTC.

For the CDR3, the DNA is TGTGCCAGCAGTTACTCGAGCGGTCTATCGACCCAGTACTTC. Translated: CASSYSSGLSTQYF. The chain joins TRBV6-2 or TRBV6-3 to TRBJ2-5, with a possible D match to TRBD2 (5 bases). Trimming shortened V by 0 bases and J by 7 bases, and 12 bases separated the two germline ends. CDR1 is MNHEY, CDR2 SVGEGT, per germline. This CDR3 is built from 14 residues.